This TCR beta chain stems from a study of blood T cell repertoires in COVID-19. From germline, CDR1 is SGHNT and CDR2 YENEEA. The V end was cut by 0 bases, the J end by 0 bases, with 8 bases between. The CDR3 runs 16 residues. Data came from immunoSEQ multiplex PCR; TCRdb stores just in-frame clones and leaves some out. Of over 120,000 clones in the sample, more than 80% were seen once. What the recovered Cohort 3 donors had was two negative PCRs, clearance, or symptom resolution. The clonotype comes from a man over 45 who had recovered from COVID-19. This chain joins TRBV11-3 and TRBJ2-2; the D gene is possibly TRBD2 (6 bases). The specimen sequenced was PBMCs or T cells enriched from blood (not recorded which). This chain's CDR3 is CASSLEGGANTGELFF. The DNA for the CDR3 is TGTGCCAGCAGCTTAGAGGGCGGGGCGAACACCGGGGAGCTGTTTTTT.